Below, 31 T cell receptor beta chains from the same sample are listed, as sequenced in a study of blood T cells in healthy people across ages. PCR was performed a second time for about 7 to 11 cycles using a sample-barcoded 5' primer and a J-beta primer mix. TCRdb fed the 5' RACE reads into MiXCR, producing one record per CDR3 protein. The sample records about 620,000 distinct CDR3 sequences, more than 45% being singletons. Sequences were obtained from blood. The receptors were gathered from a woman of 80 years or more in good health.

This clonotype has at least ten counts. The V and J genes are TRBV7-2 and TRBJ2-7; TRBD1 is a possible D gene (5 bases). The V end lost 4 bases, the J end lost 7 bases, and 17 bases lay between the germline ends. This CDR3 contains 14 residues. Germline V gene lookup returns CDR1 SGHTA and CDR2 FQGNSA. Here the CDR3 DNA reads TGTGCCAGCAGCTGGGGCAGAGGCCTTTGGGAGCAGTACTTC. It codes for CASSWGRGLWEQYF. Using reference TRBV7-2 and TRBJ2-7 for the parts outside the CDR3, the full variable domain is GAGVSQSPSNKVTEKGKDVELRCDPISGHTALYWYRQSLGQGLEFLIYFQGNSAPDKSGLPSDRFSAERTGGSVSTLTIQRTQQEDSAVYLCASSWGRGLWEQYFGPGTRLTVT.

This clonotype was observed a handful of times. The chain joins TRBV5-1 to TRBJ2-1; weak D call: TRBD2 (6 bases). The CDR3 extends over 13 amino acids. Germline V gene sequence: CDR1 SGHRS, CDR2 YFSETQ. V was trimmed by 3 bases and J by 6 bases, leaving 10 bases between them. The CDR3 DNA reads TGCGCCAGCAGCTGGGGGGTAGGCAATGAGCAGTTCTTC. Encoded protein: CASSWGVGNEQFF.

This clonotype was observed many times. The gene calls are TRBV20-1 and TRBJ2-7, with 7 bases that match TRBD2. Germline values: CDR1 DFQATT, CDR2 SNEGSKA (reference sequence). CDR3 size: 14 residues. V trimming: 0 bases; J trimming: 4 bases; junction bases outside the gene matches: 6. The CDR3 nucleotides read TGCAGTGCTAGAGATCCAGCGGGAATGTACGAGCAGTACTTC. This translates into CSARDPAGMYEQYF.

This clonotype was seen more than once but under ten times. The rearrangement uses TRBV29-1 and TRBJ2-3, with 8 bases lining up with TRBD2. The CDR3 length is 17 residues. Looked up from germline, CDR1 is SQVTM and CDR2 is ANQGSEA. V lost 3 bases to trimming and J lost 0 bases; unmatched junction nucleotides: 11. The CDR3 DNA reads TGCAGCGTTGATTGGTCCCCGGCGGGGGGAAGCACAGATACGCAGTATTTT. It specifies CSVDWSPAGGSTDTQYF.

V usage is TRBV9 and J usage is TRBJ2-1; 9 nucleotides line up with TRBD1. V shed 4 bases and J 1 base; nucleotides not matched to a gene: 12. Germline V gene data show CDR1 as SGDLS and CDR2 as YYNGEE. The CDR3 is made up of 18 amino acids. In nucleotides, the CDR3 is TGTGCCAGCAGCTTGGCTTTTTGGGGGACAGGGTCCTACAATGAGCAGTTCTTC. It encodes CASSLAFWGTGSYNEQFF.

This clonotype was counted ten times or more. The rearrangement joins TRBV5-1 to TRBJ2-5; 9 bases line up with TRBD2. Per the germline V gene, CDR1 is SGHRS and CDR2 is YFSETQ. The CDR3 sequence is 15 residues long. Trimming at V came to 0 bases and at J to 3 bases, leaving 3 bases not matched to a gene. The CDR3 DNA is TGCGCCAGCAGCTTGGCGACTAGCGGTAAAGAGACCCAGTACTTC. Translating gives CASSLATSGKETQYF.

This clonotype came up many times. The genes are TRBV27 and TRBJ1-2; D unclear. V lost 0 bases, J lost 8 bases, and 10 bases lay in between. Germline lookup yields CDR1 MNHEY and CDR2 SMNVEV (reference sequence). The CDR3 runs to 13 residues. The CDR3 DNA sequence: TGTGCCAGCAGTTTATCCGGTTACATAGGCTACACCTTC. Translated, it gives CASSLSGYIGYTF.

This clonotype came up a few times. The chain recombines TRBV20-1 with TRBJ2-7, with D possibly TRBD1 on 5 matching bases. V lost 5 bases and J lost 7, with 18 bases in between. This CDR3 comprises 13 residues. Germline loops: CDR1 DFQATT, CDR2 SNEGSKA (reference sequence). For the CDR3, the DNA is TGCAGTGCTTTCGACAGATCCTACAATGAGCAGTACTTC. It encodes CSAFDRSYNEQYF.

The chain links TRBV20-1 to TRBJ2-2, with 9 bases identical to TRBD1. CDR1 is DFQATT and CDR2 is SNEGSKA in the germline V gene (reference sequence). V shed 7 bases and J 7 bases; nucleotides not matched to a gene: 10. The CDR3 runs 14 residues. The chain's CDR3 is CSVNTGGGGGELFF. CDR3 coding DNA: TGCAGTGTTAACACAGGGGGCGGCGGCGGGGAGCTGTTTTTT.

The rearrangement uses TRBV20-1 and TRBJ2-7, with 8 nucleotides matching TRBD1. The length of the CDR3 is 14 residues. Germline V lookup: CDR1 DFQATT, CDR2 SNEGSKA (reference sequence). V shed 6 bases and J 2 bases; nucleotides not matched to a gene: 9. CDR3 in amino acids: CSAATGDATYEQYF. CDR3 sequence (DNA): TGCAGTGCGGCGACAGGGGACGCGACCTACGAGCAGTACTTC.

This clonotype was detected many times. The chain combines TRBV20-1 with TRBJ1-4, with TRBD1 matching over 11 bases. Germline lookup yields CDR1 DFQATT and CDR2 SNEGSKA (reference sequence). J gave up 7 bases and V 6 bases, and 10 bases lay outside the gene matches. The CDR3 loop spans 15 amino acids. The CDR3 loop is CSATVPGTGGEKLFF. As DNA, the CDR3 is TGCAGTGCCACGGTCCCCGGGACAGGGGGTGAAAAACTGTTTTTT.

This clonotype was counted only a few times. CDR3 residues: CASSSGSLAGSYNEQFF. CDR3 nucleotide sequence: TGCGCCAGCAGCTCTGGCTCGCTAGCGGGTTCCTACAATGAGCAGTTCTTC. The rearrangement joins TRBV5-1 to TRBJ2-1; 8 bases are a match to TRBD2. J lost 1 base, V lost 3 bases, and 9 bases had no gene match. The CDR3 loop spans 17 amino acids. The V gene's germline CDR1 is SGHRS and CDR2 YFSETQ.

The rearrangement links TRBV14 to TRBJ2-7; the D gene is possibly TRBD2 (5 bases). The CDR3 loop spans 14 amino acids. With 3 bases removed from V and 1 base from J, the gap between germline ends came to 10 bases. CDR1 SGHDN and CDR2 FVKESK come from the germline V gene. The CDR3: CASSQDWNSYEQYF. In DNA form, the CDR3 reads TGTGCCAGCAGCCAGGACTGGAATTCCTACGAGCAGTACTTC.

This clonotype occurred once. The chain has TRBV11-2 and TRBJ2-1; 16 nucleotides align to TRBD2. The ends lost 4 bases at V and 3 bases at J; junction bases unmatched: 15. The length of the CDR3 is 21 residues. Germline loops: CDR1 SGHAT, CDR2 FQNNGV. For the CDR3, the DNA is TGTGCCAGCAGCTCACGGAGGACCGGGACTAGCGGGGGGGCGTTCTACAATGAGCAGTTCTTC. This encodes CASSSRRTGTSGGAFYNEQFF.

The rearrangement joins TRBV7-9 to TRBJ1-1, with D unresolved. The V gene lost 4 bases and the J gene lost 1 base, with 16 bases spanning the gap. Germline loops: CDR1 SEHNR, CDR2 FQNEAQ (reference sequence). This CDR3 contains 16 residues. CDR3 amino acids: CASSSGRRSENTEAFF. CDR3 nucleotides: TGTGCCAGCAGCTCTGGACGTCGGTCAGAGAACACTGAAGCTTTCTTT.

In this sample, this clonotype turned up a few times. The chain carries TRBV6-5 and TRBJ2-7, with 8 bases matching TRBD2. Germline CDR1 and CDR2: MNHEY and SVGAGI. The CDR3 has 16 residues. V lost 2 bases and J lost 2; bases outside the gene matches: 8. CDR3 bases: TGTGCCAGCAGTTACGGGTATAGCGGGACGCCCTACGAGCAGTACTTC. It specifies CASSYGYSGTPYEQYF.

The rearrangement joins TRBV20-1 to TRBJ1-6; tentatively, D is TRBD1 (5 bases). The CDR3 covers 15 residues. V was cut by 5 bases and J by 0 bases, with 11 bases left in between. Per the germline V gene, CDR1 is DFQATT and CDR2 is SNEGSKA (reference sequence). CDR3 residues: CSASDSSSYNSPLHF. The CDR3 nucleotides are TGCAGTGCTTCCGACAGTAGCTCCTATAATTCACCCCTCCACTTT.

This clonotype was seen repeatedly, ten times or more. As DNA, the CDR3 is TGTGCCAGCAGCCAGTGGGGGGGGACTAATGAAAAACTGTTTTTT. Residues: CASSQWGGTNEKLFF. V usage is TRBV7-2 and J usage is TRBJ1-4, with D perhaps matching TRBD1 (5 bases). The ends were cut back, 5 bases at V and 2 bases at J, with 12 bases in the middle. This CDR3 is 15 amino acids long. The germline V gene has CDR1 SGHTA and CDR2 FQGNSA.

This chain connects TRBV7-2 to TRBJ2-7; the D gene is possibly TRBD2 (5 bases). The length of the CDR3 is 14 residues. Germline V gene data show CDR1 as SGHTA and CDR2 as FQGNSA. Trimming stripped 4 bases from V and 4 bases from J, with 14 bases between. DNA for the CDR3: TGTGCCAGCAGCTCTAGAAAGAGGGTGTACGAGCAGTACTTC. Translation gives CASSSRKRVYEQYF.

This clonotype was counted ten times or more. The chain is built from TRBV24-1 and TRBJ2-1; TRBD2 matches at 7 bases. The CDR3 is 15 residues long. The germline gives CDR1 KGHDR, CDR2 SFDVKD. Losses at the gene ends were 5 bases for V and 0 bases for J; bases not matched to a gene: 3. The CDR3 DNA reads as TGTGCCACCAGTGGGGGCGGGAGCTCCTACAATGAGCAGTTCTTC. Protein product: CATSGGGSSYNEQFF.

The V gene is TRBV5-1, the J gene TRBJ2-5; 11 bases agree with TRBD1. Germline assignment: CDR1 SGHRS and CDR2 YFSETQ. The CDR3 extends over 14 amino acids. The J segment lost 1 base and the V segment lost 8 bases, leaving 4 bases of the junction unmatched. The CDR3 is CASSGQGVQETQYF. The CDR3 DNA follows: TGCGCCAGTTCGGGACAGGGGGTCCAAGAGACCCAGTACTTC.

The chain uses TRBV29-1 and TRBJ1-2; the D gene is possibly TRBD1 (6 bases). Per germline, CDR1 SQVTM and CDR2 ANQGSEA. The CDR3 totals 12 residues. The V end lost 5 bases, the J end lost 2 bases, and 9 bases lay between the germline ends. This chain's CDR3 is CSVPDRNYGYTF. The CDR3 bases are TGCAGCGTTCCCGACAGGAACTATGGCTACACCTTC.

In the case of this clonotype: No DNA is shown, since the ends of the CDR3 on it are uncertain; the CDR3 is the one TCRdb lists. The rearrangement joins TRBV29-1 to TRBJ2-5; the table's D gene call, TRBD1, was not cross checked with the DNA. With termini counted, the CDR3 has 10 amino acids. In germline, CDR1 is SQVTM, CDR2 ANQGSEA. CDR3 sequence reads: CSVGQGALYF.

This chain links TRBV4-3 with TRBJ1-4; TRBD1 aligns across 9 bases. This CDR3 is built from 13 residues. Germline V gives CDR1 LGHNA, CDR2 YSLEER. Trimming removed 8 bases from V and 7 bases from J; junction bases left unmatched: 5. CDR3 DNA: TGCGCCAGCGCCCGGGACAGGGCTGAAAAACTGTTTTTT. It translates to CASARDRAEKLFF.

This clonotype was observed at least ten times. The CDR3 DNA follows: TGTGCCAGCAGCCAGAGAACGATTGGAGGACGGTCCCAAGAGACCCAGTACTTC. Translated: CASSQRTIGGRSQETQYF. The gene calls are TRBV3-1 and TRBJ2-5; possibly TRBD2 for D (5 bases). V was trimmed by 3 bases and J by 1 base, leaving 21 bases between them. Germline V lookup: CDR1 LGHDT, CDR2 YNNKEL (reference sequence). The CDR3 is 18 amino acids.

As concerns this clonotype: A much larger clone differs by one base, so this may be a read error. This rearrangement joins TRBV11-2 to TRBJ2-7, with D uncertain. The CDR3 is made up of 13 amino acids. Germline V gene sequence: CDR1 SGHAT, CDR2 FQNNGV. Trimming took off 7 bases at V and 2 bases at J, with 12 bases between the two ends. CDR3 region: CASNYRRTYEQYF. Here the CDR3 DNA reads TGTGCCAGCAACTACCGGAGAACCTACGAGCAGTACTTC.

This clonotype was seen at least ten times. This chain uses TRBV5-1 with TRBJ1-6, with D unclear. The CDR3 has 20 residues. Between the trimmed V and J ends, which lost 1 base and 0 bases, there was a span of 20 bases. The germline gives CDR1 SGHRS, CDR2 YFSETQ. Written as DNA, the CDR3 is TGCGCCAGCAGCTTGAGGACCTTGGCAGCCGGCCGCTCCTATAATTCACCCCTCCACTTT. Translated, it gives CASSLRTLAAGRSYNSPLHF.

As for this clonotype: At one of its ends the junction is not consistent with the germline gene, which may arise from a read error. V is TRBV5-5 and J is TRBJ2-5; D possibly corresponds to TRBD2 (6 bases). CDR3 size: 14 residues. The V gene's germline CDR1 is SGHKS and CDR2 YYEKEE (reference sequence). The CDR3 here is CASSLDGGFETQYF. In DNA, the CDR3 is TGCGCCAGCAGCTTGGATGGGGGGTTTGAGACCCAGTACTTC. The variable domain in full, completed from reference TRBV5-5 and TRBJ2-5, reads DAGVTQSPTHLIKTRGQQVTLRCSPISGHKSVSWYQQVLGQGPQFIFQYYEKEERGRGNFPDRFSARQFPNYSSELNVNALLLGDSALYLCASSLDGGFETQYFGPGTRLLVL.

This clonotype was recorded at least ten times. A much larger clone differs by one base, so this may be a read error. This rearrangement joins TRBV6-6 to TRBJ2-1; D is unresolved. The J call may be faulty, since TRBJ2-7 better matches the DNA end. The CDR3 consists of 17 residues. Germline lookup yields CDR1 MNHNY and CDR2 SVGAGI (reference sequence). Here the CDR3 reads CASSYGENFRSYNEQYF. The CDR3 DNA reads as TGTGCCAGCAGTTACGGAGAAAACTTCCGCTCCTACAATGAGCAGTACTTC.

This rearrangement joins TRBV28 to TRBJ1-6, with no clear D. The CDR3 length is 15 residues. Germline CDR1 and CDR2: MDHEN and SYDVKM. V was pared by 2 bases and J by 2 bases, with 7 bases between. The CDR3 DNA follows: TGTGCCAGCAGTTTAGGATCCCCCTATAATTCACCCCTCCACTTT. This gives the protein CASSLGSPYNSPLHF. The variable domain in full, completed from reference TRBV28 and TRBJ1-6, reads DVKVTQSSRYLVKRTGEKVFLECVQDMDHENMFWYRQDPGLGLRLIYFSYDVKMKEKGDIPEGYSVSREKKERFSLILESASTNQTSMYLCASSLGSPYNSPLHFGNGTRLTVT.

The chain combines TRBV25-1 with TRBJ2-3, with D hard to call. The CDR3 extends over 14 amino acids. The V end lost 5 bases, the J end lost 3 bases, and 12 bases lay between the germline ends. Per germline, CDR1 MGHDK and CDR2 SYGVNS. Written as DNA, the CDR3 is TGTGCCAGCAGTAGGCCGGGTAGGACAGATACGCAGTATTTT. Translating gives CASSRPGRTDTQYF.